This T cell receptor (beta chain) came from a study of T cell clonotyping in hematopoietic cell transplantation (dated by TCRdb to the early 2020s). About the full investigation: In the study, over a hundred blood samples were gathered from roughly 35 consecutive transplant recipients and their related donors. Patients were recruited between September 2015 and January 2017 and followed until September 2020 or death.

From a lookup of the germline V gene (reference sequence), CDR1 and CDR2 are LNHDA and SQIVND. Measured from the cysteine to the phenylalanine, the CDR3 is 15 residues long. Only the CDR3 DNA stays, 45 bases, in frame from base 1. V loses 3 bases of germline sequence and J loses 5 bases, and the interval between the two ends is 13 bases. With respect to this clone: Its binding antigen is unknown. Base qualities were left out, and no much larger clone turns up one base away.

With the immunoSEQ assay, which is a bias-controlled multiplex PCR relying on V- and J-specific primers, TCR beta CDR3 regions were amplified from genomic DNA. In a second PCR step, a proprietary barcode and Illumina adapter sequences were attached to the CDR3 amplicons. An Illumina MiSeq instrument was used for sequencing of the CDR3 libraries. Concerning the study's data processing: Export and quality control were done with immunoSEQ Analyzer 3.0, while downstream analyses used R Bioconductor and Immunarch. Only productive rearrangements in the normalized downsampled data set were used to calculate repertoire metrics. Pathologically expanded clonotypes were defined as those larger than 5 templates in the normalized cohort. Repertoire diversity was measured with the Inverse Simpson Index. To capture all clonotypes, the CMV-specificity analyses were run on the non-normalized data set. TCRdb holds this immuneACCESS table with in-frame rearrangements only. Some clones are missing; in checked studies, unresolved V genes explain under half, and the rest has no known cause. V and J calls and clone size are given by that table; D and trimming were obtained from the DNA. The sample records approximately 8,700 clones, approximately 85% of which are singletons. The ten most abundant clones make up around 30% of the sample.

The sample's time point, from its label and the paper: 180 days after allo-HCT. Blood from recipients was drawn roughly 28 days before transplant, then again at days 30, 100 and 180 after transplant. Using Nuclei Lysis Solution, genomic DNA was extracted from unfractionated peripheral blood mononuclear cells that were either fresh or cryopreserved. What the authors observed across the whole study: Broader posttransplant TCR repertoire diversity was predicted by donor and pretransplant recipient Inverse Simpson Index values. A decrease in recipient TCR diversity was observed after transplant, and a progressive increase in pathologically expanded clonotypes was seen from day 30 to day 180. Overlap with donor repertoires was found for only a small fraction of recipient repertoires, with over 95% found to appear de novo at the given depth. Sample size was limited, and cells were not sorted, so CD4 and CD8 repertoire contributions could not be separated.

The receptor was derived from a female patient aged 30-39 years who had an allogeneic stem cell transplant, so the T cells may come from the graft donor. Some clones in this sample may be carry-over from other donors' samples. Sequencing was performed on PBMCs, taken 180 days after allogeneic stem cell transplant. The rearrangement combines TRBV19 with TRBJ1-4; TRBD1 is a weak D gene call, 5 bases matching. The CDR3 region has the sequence CASSIQLGVNEKLFF. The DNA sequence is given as TGTGCCAGTAGTATTCAGTTAGGGGTCAATGAAAAACTGTTTTTT.